This entry concerns a single T cell receptor beta chain. Its antigen is as yet unknown. Profiled with immunoSEQ multiplex PCR; TCRdb holds only in-frame clones, not every one. The table lists tens of thousands of clones, under 95% of them singletons. The entry originates in a study of siplizumab effects on memory and regulatory T cells. Points from the study as a whole: Proliferating Tregs from siplizumab cultures lacked functional confirmation of suppression. Memory cells seemed less diverse than naive T cells, which seemed major alloresponse contributors. Sequences below about 10^-5 frequency were poorly captured, and few alloreactive clones mapped to unstimulated subsets.

CDR3 size: 14 residues. Deletions cut 2 bases from V and 1 base from J, with 8 bases between. From germline, CDR1 is MNHEY and CDR2 SMNVEV (reference sequence). The sample taken for sequencing was CD8+ T cells sorted from blood. The clonotype was recovered from a human donor in good health. The genes are TRBV27 and TRBJ1-2; no clear D. CDR3: CASSLRRDNYGYTF. DNA of the CDR3: TGTGCCAGCAGTTTACGACGGGATAACTATGGCTACACCTTC.